Detailed here is one TCR beta chain. This entry comes from a study of blood T cell repertoires in COVID-19. Study-level information: Spain, Italy and the United States supplied samples that represented acute and convalescent COVID-19. From T cells, B-cell-depleted T cells, or PBMCs came the material, which was cDNA or gDNA.

Original analysis: Nucleated cell counts were estimated from reference gene primer amplification. TCRdb keeps only in-frame clones here, not all; method: immunoSEQ multiplex PCR. V, J and clone size are those of that table, while D and trimming were read from the DNA. The data show approximately 200,000 clones, around four fifths seen once. V was shortened by 11 bases and J by 3 bases, with 20 bases between the two germline ends. The CDR3 consists of 14 residues. Germline V gene data show CDR1 as MDHEN and CDR2 as SYDVKM. The rearrangement joins TRBV28 to TRBJ2-7, with D maybe TRBD1 (6 bases). The TCR originated in a woman in her sixties or seventies who had recovered from COVID-19. The sample comprised peripheral blood. The CDR3 region is CAGSPGTRDYEQYF. The CDR3 DNA reads TGTGCCGGGAGCCCCGGGACAAGGGACTACGAGCAGTACTTC.